This record looks at one T cell receptor beta chain sequence and its context. Its antigen is as yet unknown. The CDR3 totals 15 residues. Trimming took 5 bases from V and 5 from J; bases not matched to a gene: 8. Germline V lookup: CDR1 MNHEY, CDR2 SVGAGI. Generated by immunoSEQ multiplex PCR, the TCRdb table keeps only in-frame clones and is missing some. The sample carries about 22,000 clones, 80% to 95% recorded once. The sample belongs to a study of T cell repertoires and Cas9 in healthy adults. Looking at the study overall: SpCas9-reactive CD4 and CD8 T cells were characterized for potency, cytotoxicity and lineage. Notes on the study in general: SpCas9-reactive regulatory T cells reportedly mitigated SpCas9-reactive effector T cells in vitro.

V usage is TRBV6-5 and J usage is TRBJ1-5, with 8 bases matching TRBD1. Sequencing used CD4+ effector T cells (CD127+, CD25-, CD137-, CD154-) from PBMCs; culture status not recorded. This TCR was recovered from a human donor in good health. CDR3 bases: TGTGCCAGCAGTCCTCGGACAGGGCGCCATCAGCCCCAGCATTTT. It translates to CASSPRTGRHQPQHF.